Listed here is a single T cell receptor beta chain. The CDR3 has 12 amino acids. Germline-derived CDR1 and CDR2 are GTSNPN and SVGIG (reference sequence). V shed 6 bases and J 9 bases; nucleotides not matched to a gene: 8. Per the original data handling: Researchers report that nucleated cell counts were estimated from reference gene primer amplification. Generated by immunoSEQ multiplex PCR, the TCRdb table keeps only in-frame clones and is missing some. That table supplies the V and J calls and clone size; D and trimming were determined from the DNA. The data hold under 75,000 clones, with 75% to 90% observed a single time. The source of the sample is a study of blood T cell repertoires in COVID-19.

Sequenced: peripheral blood. The clonotype was recovered from a man over 45 with acute or convalescent COVID-19. V and J are TRBV30 and TRBJ1-2; TRBD1 agrees at 9 bases. CDR3 in amino acids: CACTRDRVRYTF. The CDR3 DNA follows: TGTGCCTGCACCCGGGACAGGGTCCGCTACACCTTC.